This passage covers 28 T cell receptor beta chains from one sample sequenced in a study of human T cells and chemical hapten exposure. Time point meaning: patch test 1, 2 weeks after DPC sensitization. Treatment in this sample: therapeutic diphenylcyclopropenone sensitization with weekly scalp DPC. Using its own MiXCR run on the RACE reads, TCRdb lists one record per CDR3 protein. The table shows about 380,000 distinct CDR3 sequences, with approximately 4.4% occurring only once. The starting material was whole blood, obtained in connection with sensitization to the hapten diphenylcyclopropenone (DPC). The source is a woman aged 45-59 years with alopecia areata. Some clones in this sample may be carry-over from other donors' samples.

This clonotype was observed a handful of times. V is TRBV20-1 and J is TRBJ2-3; a possible D gene is TRBD2 (5 bases). This CDR3 is 14 amino acids long. V gave up 3 bases and J gave up 2 bases, with 12 bases separating them. Per germline, CDR1 DFQATT and CDR2 SNEGSKA (reference sequence). The CDR3 sequence: CSARVGGLTDTQYF. DNA for the CDR3: TGCAGTGCTAGGGTCGGCGGACTCACAGATACGCAGTATTTT.

This clonotype came up a few times. The rearrangement uses TRBV11-2 and TRBJ2-2; 10 nucleotides match TRBD2. J lost 4 bases, V lost 4 bases, and 3 bases had no gene match. CDR1 SGHAT and CDR2 FQNNGV come from the germline V gene. The CDR3 length is 15 residues. The CDR3 bases are TGTGCCAGCAGCTCACGGACTAGCGGCACCGGGGAGCTGTTTTTT. It yields the protein CASSSRTSGTGELFF.

The V and J genes are TRBV12-3 or TRBV12-4 and TRBJ2-5, with D tentatively TRBD1 (5 bases). CDR3 length: 13 amino acids. The V end lost 7 bases, the J end lost 4 bases, and 13 bases lay between the germline ends. Here the CDR3 reads CASTLEDRETQYF. The CDR3 DNA sequence: TGTGCCAGCACCCTAGAAGACAGAGAGACCCAGTACTTC.

This clonotype was found a few times. The CDR3 region has the DNA TGTGCCAGCAGTTCACAGGGGGCTGAGGCTGAAAAACTGTTTTTT. Its translation: CASSSQGAEAEKLFF. The V call is TRBV27, the J call TRBJ1-4; 9 bases line up with TRBD1. The germline V gene encodes CDR1 MNHEY and CDR2 SMNVEV (reference sequence). This CDR3 has 15 residues. V gave up 4 bases and J gave up 7 bases; unmatched junction bases: 7.

The chain recombines TRBV12-3 or TRBV12-4 with TRBJ2-3, with D perhaps matching TRBD2 (6 bases). Trimming cost V 1 base and J 0 bases, with 8 bases left between them. CDR3 size: 15 residues. This CDR3 is CASSLDGLSTDTQYF. In DNA, the CDR3 is TGTGCCAGCAGTTTAGACGGACTAAGCACAGATACGCAGTATTTT.

This clonotype was detected many times. The chain is built from TRBV6-5 and TRBJ1-6; 9 nucleotides agree with TRBD1. From germline, CDR1 is MNHEY and CDR2 SVGAGI. The junction had 6 bases not matched to a gene; V was cut back by 6 bases and J by 6 bases. This CDR3 has 15 amino acids. Written as DNA, the CDR3 is TGTGCCAGCAGGAACAGGGGGCATGGTAATTCACCCCTCCACTTT. Translated: CASRNRGHGNSPLHF.

This clonotype appeared a few times. The V call is TRBV5-1, the J call TRBJ1-4; D is ambiguous. Germline CDR1 is SGHRS and CDR2 is YFSETQ. V lost 4 bases, J lost 4 bases, and 17 bases lay in between. The CDR3 has 16 residues. CDR3 sequence: CASSPIQGRGNEKLFF. For the CDR3, the DNA is TGCGCCAGCAGCCCCATCCAAGGGCGCGGTAATGAAAAACTGTTTTTT.

The chain employs TRBV6-2 or TRBV6-3 and TRBJ1-1; no definite D call. The CDR3 loop spans 18 amino acids. Germline lookup yields CDR1 MNHEY and CDR2 SVGEGT. Trimming left V 1 base short and J 3 bases short, with 21 bases between. CDR3 residues: CASSYLITAATLDTEAFF. Here the CDR3 DNA reads TGTGCCAGCAGTTACTTAATTACAGCAGCCACTCTCGACACTGAAGCTTTCTTT.

The genes are TRBV20-1 and TRBJ2-7, with TRBD2 matching 13 bases. Germline trimming cut 6 bases from V and 2 bases from J; bases unmatched to any gene: 10. The CDR3 consists of 16 residues. From germline, CDR1 is DFQATT and CDR2 SNEGSKA (reference sequence). The CDR3, as DNA: TGCAGTGCCACTCCCGTTGGACTAGCGGGGGCCTACGAGCAGTACTTC. Protein product: CSATPVGLAGAYEQYF.

This clonotype was counted ten times or more. The chain has TRBV25-1 and TRBJ2-7; TRBD2 matches 7 bases. Trimming cost V 7 bases and J 2 bases; bases outside gene matches: 17. This CDR3 is built from 17 residues. Germline-derived CDR1 and CDR2 are MGHDK and SYGVNS. In DNA, the CDR3 is TGTGCCAGCACCACCTCCGCCCTGGGGGGGATAACCTACGAGCAGTACTTC. This sequence encodes CASTTSALGGITYEQYF.

This clonotype was seen ten or more times. This chain connects TRBV27 to TRBJ2-2; D tentatively fits TRBD1 or TRBD2 (7 bases each). The CDR3 covers 16 residues. Germline V gene sequence: CDR1 MNHEY, CDR2 SMNVEV (reference sequence). Trimming took off 7 bases at V and 7 bases at J, with 22 bases between the two ends. CDR3 loop: CASTVSGGGRIGELFF. In nucleotides, the CDR3 is TGTGCCAGCACCGTTTCAGGGGGAGGGCGTATCGGGGAGCTGTTTTTT.

V gene TRBV3-1 combines with J gene TRBJ1-3; D is possibly TRBD1 (5 bases). The CDR3 loop spans 14 amino acids. The V end was cut by 6 bases, the J end by 8 bases, with 17 bases between. Per the germline V gene, CDR1 is LGHDT and CDR2 is YNNKEL (reference sequence). CDR3 nucleotide sequence: TGTGCCAGCAGTCAGACAGCCGAGGGTGACACCATATATTTT. This codes for CASSQTAEGDTIYF.

The CDR3 coding sequence is TGTGCCAGCAGCCCCAGTGCCCGGCCCGGGGAGCTGTTTTTT. Its translation is CASSPSARPGELFF. The chain carries TRBV7-2 and TRBJ2-2; D ambiguous. V shed 5 bases and J shed 6 bases, with 13 bases lying between them. This CDR3 comprises 14 residues. The germline CDR1 and CDR2 sequences are SGHTA and FQGNSA. The full variable domain, completed using reference TRBV7-2 and TRBJ2-2, is GAGVSQSPSNKVTEKGKDVELRCDPISGHTALYWYRQSLGQGLEFLIYFQGNSAPDKSGLPSDRFSAERTGGSVSTLTIQRTQQEDSAVYLCASSPSARPGELFFGEGSRLTVL.

The sample holds many counts of this clonotype. The chain carries TRBV6-5 and TRBJ2-7; TRBD2 agrees at 14 bases. CDR3 size: 15 residues. CDR1 MNHEY and CDR2 SVGAGI come from the germline V gene. After removal of 11 bases from V and 2 bases from J, the junction contained 8 bases not matched to a gene. The CDR3 region is CAAGLAGGATYEQYF. Written as DNA, the CDR3 is TGTGCCGCTGGACTAGCGGGAGGAGCGACCTACGAGCAGTACTTC.

This clonotype occurred many times. This chain joins TRBV12-3 or TRBV12-4 and TRBJ2-1; 9 bases fit TRBD1. The CDR3 runs to 15 residues. Trimming cost V 5 bases and J 7 bases; bases outside gene matches: 9. The CDR3 DNA reads as TGTGCCAGCAGTCCTACGGACAGGGGACGAAATGAGCAGTTCTTC. It yields the protein CASSPTDRGRNEQFF.

There are many counts of this clonotype. The rearrangement joins TRBV7-7 to TRBJ2-1, with 16 positions matching TRBD2. Germline trimming cut 5 bases from V and 8 bases from J; bases unmatched to any gene: 6. This CDR3 has 16 amino acids. Germline V gene lookup returns CDR1 SSHAT and CDR2 FNYEAQ (reference sequence). As DNA, the CDR3 is TGTGCCAGCAGCAGCCCGGGACTAGCGGGAGGGGATGAGCAGTTCTTC. Its translation: CASSSPGLAGGDEQFF. The whole variable domain, filled in from reference TRBV7-7 and TRBJ2-1, reads GAGVSQSPRYKVTKRGQDVTLRCDPISSHATLYWYQQALGQGPEFLTYFNYEAQPDKSGLPSDRFSAERPEGSISTLTIQRTEQRDSAMYRCASSSPGLAGGDEQFFGPGTRLTVL.

The sample holds a few counts of this clonotype. The chain links TRBV18 to TRBJ1-1; 7 bases agree with TRBD1. CDR1 is KGHSH and CDR2 is LQKENI in the germline V gene. This CDR3 is built from 16 residues. J lost 1 base, V lost 6 bases, and 11 bases had no gene match. DNA for the CDR3: TGTGCCAGCTCTCCTGGGACAGCTTACAGGAACACTGAAGCTTTCTTT. This encodes CASSPGTAYRNTEAFF.

This clonotype was seen at least ten times. The chain has TRBV7-2 and TRBJ2-5; 13 bases are a match to TRBD2. V was pared by 5 bases and J by 9 bases, with 9 bases of the junction left unmatched. This CDR3 has 15 residues. CDR1 and CDR2 from the germline V gene are SGHTA and FQGNSA. The CDR3 DNA follows: TGTGCCAGCAGCCCCGCTCTTGGACTAGCGGGAGCCCAGTACTTC. Translation: CASSPALGLAGAQYF.

This chain uses TRBV3-1 with TRBJ2-3; no definite D call. V was shortened by 7 bases and J by 1 base, with 12 bases between the two germline ends. The CDR3 sequence is 14 residues long. The germline gives CDR1 LGHDT, CDR2 YNNKEL (reference sequence). The CDR3 protein is CASTHTDRTDTQYF. As DNA, the CDR3 is TGTGCCAGCACCCACACAGACCGCACAGATACGCAGTATTTT.

This chain uses TRBV20-1 with TRBJ2-7; 8 nucleotides align to TRBD2. J lost 6 bases, V lost 5 bases, and 15 bases had no gene match. The CDR3 runs 15 residues. Germline assignment: CDR1 DFQATT and CDR2 SNEGSKA (reference sequence). The chain's CDR3 is CSAGRRGSGGLEQYF. CDR3 in DNA: TGCAGTGCTGGGAGGCGGGGTTCGGGAGGGCTCGAGCAGTACTTC.

This clonotype was seen at least ten times. The chain combines TRBV29-1 with TRBJ2-5; D not certain. Germline loops: CDR1 SQVTM, CDR2 ANQGSEA. CDR3 length: 14 amino acids. The V gene lost 2 bases and the J gene lost 7 bases, with 17 bases spanning the gap. The CDR3 DNA sequence: TGCAGCGTTGAAAGTAGAAAGGCAGAAGGGACCCAGTACTTC. This gives the protein CSVESRKAEGTQYF. Full variable domain (missing parts from reference TRBV29-1 and TRBJ2-5): SAVISQKPSRDICQRGTSLTIQCQVDSQVTMMFWYRQQPGQSLTLIATANQGSEATYESGFVIDKFPISRPNLTFSTLTVSNMSPEDSSIYLCSVESRKAEGTQYFGPGTRLLVL.

V is TRBV7-2 and J is TRBJ2-1; tentative D call: TRBD2 (6 bases). This CDR3 contains 14 residues. The germline V gene has CDR1 SGHTA and CDR2 FQGNSA. V lost 7 bases and J lost 5, with 15 bases in between. This CDR3 is CASIETSIHNEQFF. Written as DNA, the CDR3 is TGTGCCAGCATCGAAACTAGCATCCACAATGAGCAGTTCTTC.

In this sample, this clonotype turned up a few times. The genes are TRBV20-1 and TRBJ2-7; weak D call: TRBD2 (5 bases). Germline V CDR1 and CDR2: DFQATT, SNEGSKA (reference sequence). Trimming took 3 bases from V and 3 from J, leaving 9 bases between them. CDR3 length: 12 residues. The CDR3 here is CSASPSSYEQYF. CDR3 nucleotides: TGCAGTGCTAGTCCTAGCAGCTACGAGCAGTACTTC.

This clonotype was found many times. This CDR3 is CASSSAVVNTEAFF. The CDR3 DNA follows: TGTGCCAGCAGTTCGGCAGTGGTCAACACTGAAGCTTTCTTT. The chain couples TRBV6-5 to TRBJ1-1; D gene uncertain. V was trimmed by 4 bases and J by 2 bases, leaving 11 bases between them. CDR3 size: 14 residues. Germline assignment: CDR1 MNHEY and CDR2 SVGAGI.

The J gene is TRBJ1-6, the V gene TRBV4-3, with a possible D match to TRBD1 (5 bases). CDR1 and CDR2 (germline): LGHNA, YSLEER. Deletions cut 0 bases from V and 7 bases from J, with 10 bases between. The CDR3 has 15 residues. The chain's CDR3 is CASSQDRGENSPLHF. The CDR3 DNA sequence: TGCGCCAGCAGCCAAGATCGAGGGGAAAATTCACCCCTCCACTTT.

This chain joins TRBV15 and TRBJ1-5; possibly TRBD1 for D (5 bases). CDR3 length: 15 amino acids. CDR1 and CDR2 (germline): LNHNV, YYDKDF (reference sequence). Deletions cut 4 bases from V and 4 bases from J, with 14 bases between. The CDR3 loop is CATSKPGTGNQPQHF. The CDR3 coding sequence is TGTGCCACCAGCAAACCTGGGACGGGGAATCAGCCCCAGCATTTT. The full variable domain, its missing parts supplied by reference TRBV15 and TRBJ1-5, is DAMVIQNPRYQVTQFGKPVTLSCSQTLNHNVMYWYQQKSSQAPKLLFHYYDKDFNNEADTPDNFQSRRPNTSFCFLDIRSPGLGDTAMYLCATSKPGTGNQPQHFGDGTRLSIL.

The rearrangement uses TRBV7-2 and TRBJ2-5, with D unresolved. Between the trimmed V and J ends, which lost 5 bases and 2 bases, there was a span of 9 bases. From germline, CDR1 is SGHTA and CDR2 FQGNSA. The CDR3 covers 13 residues. The CDR3 nucleotides are TGTGCCAGCAGCCTTAGCTGGCAAGAGACCCAGTACTTC. Protein: CASSLSWQETQYF.

This clonotype was recorded many times. The chain employs TRBV29-1 and TRBJ1-3; D perhaps matches TRBD1 (5 bases). The CDR3 length is 13 residues. CDR1 is SQVTM and CDR2 is ANQGSEA in the germline V gene. The V end lost 4 bases, the J end lost 3 bases, and 10 bases lay between the germline ends. The CDR3 nucleotides are TGCAGCGTTGTTGGCAGGGATGGAAACACCATATATTTT. It yields the protein CSVVGRDGNTIYF.